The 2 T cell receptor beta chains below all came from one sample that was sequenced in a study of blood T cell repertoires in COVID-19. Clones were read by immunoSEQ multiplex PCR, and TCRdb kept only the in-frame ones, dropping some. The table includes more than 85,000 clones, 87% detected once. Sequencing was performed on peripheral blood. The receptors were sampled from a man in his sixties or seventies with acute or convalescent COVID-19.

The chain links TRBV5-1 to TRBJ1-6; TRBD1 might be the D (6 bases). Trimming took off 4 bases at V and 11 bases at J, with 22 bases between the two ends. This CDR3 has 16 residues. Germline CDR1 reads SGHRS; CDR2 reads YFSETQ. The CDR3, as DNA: TGCGCCAGCAGCCCTGCGACGACCGGGGGGGACACACCCCTCCACTTT. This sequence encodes CASSPATTGGDTPLHF.

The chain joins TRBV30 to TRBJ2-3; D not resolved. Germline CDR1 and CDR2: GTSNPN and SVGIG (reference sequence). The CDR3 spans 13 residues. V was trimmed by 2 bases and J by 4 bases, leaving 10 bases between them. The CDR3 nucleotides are TGTGCCTGGAGTCATACTTCGGCAGATACGCAGTATTTT. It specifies CAWSHTSADTQYF.